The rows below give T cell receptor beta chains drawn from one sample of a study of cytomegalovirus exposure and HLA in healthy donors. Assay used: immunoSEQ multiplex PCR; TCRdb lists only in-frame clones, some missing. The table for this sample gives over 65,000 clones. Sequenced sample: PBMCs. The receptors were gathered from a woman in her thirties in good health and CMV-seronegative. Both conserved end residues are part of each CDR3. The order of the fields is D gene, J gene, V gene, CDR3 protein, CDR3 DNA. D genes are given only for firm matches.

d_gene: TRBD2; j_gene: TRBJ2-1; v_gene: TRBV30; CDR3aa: CALSLAGDPYNEQFF; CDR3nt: TGTGCCTTATCATTAGCGGGAGACCCTTACAATGAGCAGTTCTTC
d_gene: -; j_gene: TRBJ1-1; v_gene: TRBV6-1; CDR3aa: CASSAGSYTEAFF; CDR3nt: TGTGCCAGCAGTGCGGGGAGTTACACTGAAGCTTTCTTT
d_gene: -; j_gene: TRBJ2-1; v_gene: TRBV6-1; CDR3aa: CASSEARRHEQFF; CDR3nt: TGTGCCAGCAGTGAAGCGAGGAGGCATGAGCAGTTCTTC
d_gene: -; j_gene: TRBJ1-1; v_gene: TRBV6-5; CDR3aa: CASSPGGTEAFF; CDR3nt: TGTGCCAGCAGTCCTGGGGGGACTGAAGCTTTCTTT
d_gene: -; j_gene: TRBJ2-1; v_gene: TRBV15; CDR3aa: CATLRGDGNNEQFF; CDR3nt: TGTGCCACCCTCAGGGGGGACGGAAACAATGAGCAGTTCTTC
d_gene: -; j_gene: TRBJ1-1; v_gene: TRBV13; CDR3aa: CASSWRGSMNTEAFF; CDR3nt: TGTGCCAGCAGCTGGAGAGGTTCAATGAACACTGAAGCTTTCTTT
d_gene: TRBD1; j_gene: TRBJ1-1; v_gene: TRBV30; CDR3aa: CAWSTGTANTEAFF; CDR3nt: TGTGCCTGGAGCACTGGGACAGCTAACACTGAAGCTTTCTTT
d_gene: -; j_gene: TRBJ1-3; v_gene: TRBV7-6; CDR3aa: CASSLGGISGNTIYF; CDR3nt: TGTGCCAGCAGCTTAGGGGGCATCTCTGGAAACACCATATATTTT
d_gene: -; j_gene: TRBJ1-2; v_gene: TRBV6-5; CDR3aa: CASSPYGGSGYTF; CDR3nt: TGTGCCAGCAGTCCGTACGGGGGGTCAGGCTACACCTTC
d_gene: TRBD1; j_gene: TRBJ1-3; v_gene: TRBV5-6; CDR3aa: CASSLGPTGATGNTIYF; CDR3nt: TGTGCCAGCAGCTTGGGACCCACAGGGGCGACTGGAAACACCATATATTTT
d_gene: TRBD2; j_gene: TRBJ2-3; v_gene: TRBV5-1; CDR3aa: CASSFLTSGGIADTQYF; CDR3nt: TGCGCCAGCAGCTTCTTGACTAGCGGGGGGATCGCAGATACGCAGTATTTT
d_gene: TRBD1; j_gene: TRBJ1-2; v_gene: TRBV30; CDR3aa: CAWSRDRGAYGYTF; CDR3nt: TGTGCCTGGAGCCGGGACAGGGGCGCCTATGGCTACACCTTC
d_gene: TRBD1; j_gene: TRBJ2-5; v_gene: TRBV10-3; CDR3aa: CAVRAGQGPQETQYF; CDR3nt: TGTGCCGTCAGGGCGGGACAGGGGCCTCAAGAGACCCAGTACTTC
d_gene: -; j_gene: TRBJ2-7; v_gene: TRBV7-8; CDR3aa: CASSPSTDYYEQYF; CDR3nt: TGTGCCAGCAGCCCATCGACAGATTACTACGAGCAGTACTTC
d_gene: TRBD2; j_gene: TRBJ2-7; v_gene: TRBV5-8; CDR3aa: CASSSPGLPYEQYF; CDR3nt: TGTGCCAGCAGCTCACCGGGACTACCCTACGAGCAGTACTTC
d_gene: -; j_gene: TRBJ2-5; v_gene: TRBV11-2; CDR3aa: CASSLASSYETQYF; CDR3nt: TGTGCCAGCAGCTTAGCGTCTAGCTACGAGACCCAGTACTTC
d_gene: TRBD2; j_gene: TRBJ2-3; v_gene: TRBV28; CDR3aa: CASRPRVAGLTSTDTQYF; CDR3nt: TGTGCCAGCAGACCCCGGGTAGCGGGGCTGACTAGCACAGATACGCAGTATTTT
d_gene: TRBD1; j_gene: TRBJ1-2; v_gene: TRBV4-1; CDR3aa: CASSQVGQGAYGYTF; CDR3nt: TGCGCCAGCAGCCAAGTGGGACAGGGGGCGTATGGCTACACCTTC
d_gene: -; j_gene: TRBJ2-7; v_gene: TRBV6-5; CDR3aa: CASSPGVSYEQYF; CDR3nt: TGTGCCAGCAGTCCCGGGGTTAGCTACGAGCAGTACTTC
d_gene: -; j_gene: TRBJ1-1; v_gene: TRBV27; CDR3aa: CASSLTANTEAFF; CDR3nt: TGTGCCAGCAGTTTGACAGCGAACACTGAAGCTTTCTTT